This T cell receptor beta chain was sequenced in a study of CD8 T cells in ankylosing spondylitis. Regarding the study as a whole: For ankylosing spondylitis blood, a TCR beta motif of several highly homologous variants appeared characteristic. It was reported that disease-linked clones were significantly enriched in matched ankylosing spondylitis synovial fluid. Peripheral blood held disease-linked clones only at relatively low frequency, and these were CD8+.

This clonotype came up many times. Its antigen is undetermined. The V gene's germline CDR1 is SQVTM and CDR2 ANQGSEA. The CDR3 is 12 residues long. Trimming took off 6 bases at V and 5 bases at J, with 13 bases between the two ends. TCRdb reprocessed the 5' RACE reads via MiXCR and lists one record per CDR3 protein. Of fewer than 550,000 distinct CDR3 sequences in the sample, over 4% are singletons; the top ten hold around 3.4%. This receptor was identified in a male donor with ankylosing spondylitis. Sequencing was carried out using blood, either unsorted or a sorted T cell fraction (not recorded which). J is TRBJ2-5 and V is TRBV29-1; the D gene is possibly TRBD1 (8 bases). CDR3 residues: CSVNRGGETQYF. The CDR3 DNA reads as TGCAGCGTGAACAGGGGGGGGGAGACCCAGTACTTC.